This passage covers 5 T cell receptor beta chains from one sample sequenced in a study of shared clonotypes between healthy human individuals. Data came from immunoSEQ multiplex PCR; TCRdb stores just in-frame clones and leaves some out. The data show about 1 million clones, about 75% seen once. Material: memory CD4+ T cells sorted from blood. As for subset: CD45RA-negative fraction. These receptors were obtained from a man between 18 and 29 years old in good health.

The chain links TRBV4-1 to TRBJ2-5; tentative D call: TRBD1 (6 bases). The DNA end is more similar to TRBJ2-7, so the J call may be wrong. This CDR3 contains 14 residues. Germline V gives CDR1 MGHRA, CDR2 YSYEKL. The DNA for the CDR3 is TGCGCCAGCAGCCAAGAACACAGGGCCAACGAGCAGTACTTC. This sequence encodes CASSQEHRANEQYF.

Only one count was recorded for this clone. The chain employs TRBV14 and TRBJ2-1; D call uncertain. Germline V gene sequence: CDR1 SGHDN, CDR2 FVKESK. The CDR3 is 16 residues long. Between the trimmed V and J ends, which lost 0 bases and 0 bases, there was a span of 9 bases. The CDR3 DNA is TGTGCCAGCAGCCAAGATCTATCCAGCTCCTACAATGAGCAGTTCTTC. Protein sequence: CASSQDLSSSYNEQFF.

The V call is TRBV5-4, the J call TRBJ1-1, with D unresolved. The CDR3 loop spans 14 amino acids. CDR1 and CDR2 (germline): SGHNT, YYREEE (reference sequence). Trimming shortened V by 4 bases and J by 6 bases, and 16 bases separated the two germline ends. Here the CDR3 DNA reads TGTGCCAGCAGCCCGAGCCTGGACGGGGCTGAAGCTTTCTTT. This encodes CASSPSLDGAEAFF.

This sequence joins TRBV7-3 and TRBJ1-3; D call uncertain. The germline V and J ends were trimmed by 4 bases and 4 bases, with 14 bases remaining between them. CDR1 is SGHTA, CDR2 FQGTGA, per germline. The CDR3 contains 15 residues. CDR3 loop: CASSSSGGVGNTIYF. CDR3 coding DNA: TGTGCCAGCAGCTCATCCGGAGGAGTGGGAAACACCATATATTTT.

J is TRBJ2-2 and V is TRBV2, with D maybe TRBD2 (5 bases). Between the trimmed V and J ends, which lost 0 bases and 2 bases, there was a span of 13 bases. Germline V CDR1 and CDR2: SNHLY, FYNNEI. The CDR3 is made up of 17 amino acids. As DNA, the CDR3 is TGTGCCAGCAGTGAAGCGCTTAGCCTAGCAAACACCGGGGAGCTGTTTTTT. Residues: CASSEALSLANTGELFF.